This T cell receptor (beta chain) was identified in a study of T-cell reconstitution after alpha-beta-depleted transplantation in children. The study's findings and limits: Roughly two months post-transplant, alpha-beta T cells reportedly originated from several hundred graft clones that had expanded.

This clonotype was observed a handful of times. Its target is not known. The CDR3 sequence is 13 residues long. Germline V gene sequence: CDR1 MNHNS, CDR2 SASEGT. Between the trimmed V and J ends, which lost 5 bases and 7 bases, there was a span of 14 bases. As it was prepared, the TCRbeta library received unique molecular identifiers. One entry per CDR3 protein results from TCRdb running MiXCR on the PCR reads. Of around 300,000 distinct CDR3 sequences listed, around 20% are singletons. This clonotype was obtained from a male patient between 5 and 17 years old who had a stem cell transplant for acute lymphoblastic leukemia, so the T cells may come from the graft donor. Sample: PBMCs, mostly from graft donor cells, taken 180 days after TCRalphabeta/CD19-depleted stem cell transplant. This chain links TRBV6-1 with TRBJ2-5; the D gene is possibly TRBD2 (7 bases). The CDR3 bases are TGTGCCAGCAGTCCCTCCGGGGGGCCGACCCAGTACTTC. Its translation: CASSPSGGPTQYF.